This T cell receptor (beta chain) was captured in a study of T cell repertoires in cytomegalovirus infection. Study information: Evidence of both CMV infection and a matching HLA type came from public TCR beta signatures.

MiXCR was run by TCRdb on the reads, yielding one entry per CDR3 protein. The sample lists 200,000 to 300,000 distinct CDR3 sequences; around 12% were seen once. Study-wide findings and caveats: In two of eight donors, the top clonotype was HLA-C-restricted CMV-specific. Carriage of CMV together with the relevant HLA was identifiable through cumulative public TCR beta family frequency.

V was trimmed by 1 base and J by 7 bases, leaving 16 bases between them. The germline V gene encodes CDR1 SGHVS and CDR2 FNYEAQ. The CDR3 has 16 residues. The sample holds many counts of this clonotype. The antigen is not known. Sequencing was carried out using PBMCs. J is TRBJ1-4 and V is TRBV7-6; no definite D call. The receptor was derived from a human donor in good health (CMV status not recorded). Some clones in this sample may be carry-over from other donors' samples. Here the CDR3 reads CASSLGGGQLGEKLFF. CDR3 sequence (DNA): TGTGCCAGCAGCTTAGGTGGAGGCCAATTGGGTGAAAAACTGTTTTTT.